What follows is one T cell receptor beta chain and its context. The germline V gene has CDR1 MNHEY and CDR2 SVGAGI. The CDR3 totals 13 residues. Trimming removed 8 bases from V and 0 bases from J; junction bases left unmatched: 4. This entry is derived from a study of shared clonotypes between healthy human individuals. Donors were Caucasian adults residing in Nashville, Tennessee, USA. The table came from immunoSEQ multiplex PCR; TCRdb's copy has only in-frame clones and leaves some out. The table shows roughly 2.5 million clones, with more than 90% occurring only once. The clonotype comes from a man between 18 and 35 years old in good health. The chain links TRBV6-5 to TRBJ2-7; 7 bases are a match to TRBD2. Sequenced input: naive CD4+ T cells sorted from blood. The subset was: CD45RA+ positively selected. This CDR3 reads CASGRGDSYEQYF. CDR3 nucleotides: TGTGCCAGCGGTCGGGGGGACTCCTACGAGCAGTACTTC.